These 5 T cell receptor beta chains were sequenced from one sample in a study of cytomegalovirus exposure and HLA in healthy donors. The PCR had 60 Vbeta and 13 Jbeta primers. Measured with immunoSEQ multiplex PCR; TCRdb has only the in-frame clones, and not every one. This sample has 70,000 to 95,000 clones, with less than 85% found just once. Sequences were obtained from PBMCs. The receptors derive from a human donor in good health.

This CDR3 reads CASSWDPTGARTEAFF. CDR3 sequence (DNA): TGTGCCAGCAGCTGGGATCCCACAGGGGCGCGGACTGAAGCTTTCTTT. The gene calls are TRBV5-5 and TRBJ1-1, with 7 bases lining up with TRBD1. The CDR3 is 16 amino acids. The J segment lost 5 bases and the V segment lost 3 bases, leaving 13 bases of the junction unmatched. Per the germline V gene, CDR1 is SGHKS and CDR2 is YYEKEE (reference sequence).

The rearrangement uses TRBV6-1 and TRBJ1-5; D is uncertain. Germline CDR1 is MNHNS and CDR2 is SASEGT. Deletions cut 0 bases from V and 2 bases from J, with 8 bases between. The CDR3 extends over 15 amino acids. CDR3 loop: CASSEAGWGNQPQHF. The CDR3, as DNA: TGTGCCAGCAGTGAAGCGGGCTGGGGCAATCAGCCCCAGCATTTT.

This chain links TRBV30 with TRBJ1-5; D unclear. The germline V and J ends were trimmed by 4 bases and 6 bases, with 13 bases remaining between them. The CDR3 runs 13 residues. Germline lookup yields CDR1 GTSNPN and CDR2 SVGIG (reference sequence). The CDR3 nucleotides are TGTGCCTGGACCGTGGACTTGGGTCAGCCCCAGCATTTT. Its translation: CAWTVDLGQPQHF.

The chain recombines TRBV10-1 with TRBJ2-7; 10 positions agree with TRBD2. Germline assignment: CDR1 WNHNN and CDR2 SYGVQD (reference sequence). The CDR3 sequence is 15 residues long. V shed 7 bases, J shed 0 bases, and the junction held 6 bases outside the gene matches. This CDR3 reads CASNPSGGLSYEQYF. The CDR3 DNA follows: TGCGCCAGCAATCCTAGCGGGGGCCTCTCCTACGAGCAGTACTTC.

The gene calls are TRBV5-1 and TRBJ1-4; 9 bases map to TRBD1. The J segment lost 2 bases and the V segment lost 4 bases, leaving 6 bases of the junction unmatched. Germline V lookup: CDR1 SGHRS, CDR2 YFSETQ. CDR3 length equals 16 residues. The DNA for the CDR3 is TGCGCCAGCAGCGCGGGACAGGGAGCCACTAATGAAAAACTGTTTTTT. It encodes CASSAGQGATNEKLFF.